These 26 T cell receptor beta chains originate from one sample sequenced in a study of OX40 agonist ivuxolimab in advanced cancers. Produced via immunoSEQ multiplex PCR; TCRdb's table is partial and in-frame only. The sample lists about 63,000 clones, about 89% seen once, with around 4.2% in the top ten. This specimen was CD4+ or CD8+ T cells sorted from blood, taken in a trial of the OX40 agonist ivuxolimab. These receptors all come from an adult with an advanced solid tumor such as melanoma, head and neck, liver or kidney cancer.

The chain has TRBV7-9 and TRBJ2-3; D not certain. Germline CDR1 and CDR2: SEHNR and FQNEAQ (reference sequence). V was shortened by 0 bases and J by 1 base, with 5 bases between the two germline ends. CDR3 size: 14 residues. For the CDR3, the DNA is TGTGCCAGCAGCTTAGCCACCGGCACAGATACGCAGTATTTT. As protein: CASSLATGTDTQYF.

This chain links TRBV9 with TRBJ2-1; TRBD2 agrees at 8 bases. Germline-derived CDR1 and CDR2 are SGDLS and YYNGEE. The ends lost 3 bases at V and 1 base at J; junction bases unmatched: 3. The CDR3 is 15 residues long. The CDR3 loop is CASSASGRSYNEQFF. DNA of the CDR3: TGTGCCAGCAGCGCGAGCGGGAGATCCTACAATGAGCAGTTCTTC.

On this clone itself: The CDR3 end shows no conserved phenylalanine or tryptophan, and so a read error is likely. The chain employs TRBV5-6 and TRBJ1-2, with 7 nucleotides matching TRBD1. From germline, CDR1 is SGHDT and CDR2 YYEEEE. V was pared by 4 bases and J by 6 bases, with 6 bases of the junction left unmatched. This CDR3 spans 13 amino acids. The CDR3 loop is CASSPTGVDGYTL. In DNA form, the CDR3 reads TGTGCCAGCAGCCCTACAGGGGTTGATGGCTACACCCTC.

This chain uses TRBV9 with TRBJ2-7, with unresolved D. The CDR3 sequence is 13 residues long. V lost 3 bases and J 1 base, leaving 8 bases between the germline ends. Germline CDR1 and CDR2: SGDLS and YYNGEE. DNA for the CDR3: TGTGCCAGCAGCGAGATGGGGTCCTACGAGCAGTACTTC. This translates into CASSEMGSYEQYF.

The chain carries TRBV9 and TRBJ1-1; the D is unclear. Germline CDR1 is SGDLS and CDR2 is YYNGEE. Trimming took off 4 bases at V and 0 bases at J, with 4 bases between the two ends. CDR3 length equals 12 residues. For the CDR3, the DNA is TGTGCCAGCAGCCCTATGAACACTGAAGCTTTCTTT. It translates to CASSPMNTEAFF.

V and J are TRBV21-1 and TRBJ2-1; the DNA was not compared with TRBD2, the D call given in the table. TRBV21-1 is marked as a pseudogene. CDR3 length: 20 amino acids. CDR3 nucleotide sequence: TGTGCCAGCAGACTCACCAAACACAATACTAGCGGGAGGGTGTTATGTGGGCAGTTCTTC. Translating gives CASRLTKHNTSGRVLCGQFF.

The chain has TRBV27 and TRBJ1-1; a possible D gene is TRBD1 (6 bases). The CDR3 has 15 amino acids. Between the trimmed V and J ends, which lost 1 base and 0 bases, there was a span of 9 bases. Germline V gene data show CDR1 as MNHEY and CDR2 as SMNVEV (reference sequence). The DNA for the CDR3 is TGTGCCAGCAGTTTATACAGGGCGATGAACACTGAAGCTTTCTTT. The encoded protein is CASSLYRAMNTEAFF.

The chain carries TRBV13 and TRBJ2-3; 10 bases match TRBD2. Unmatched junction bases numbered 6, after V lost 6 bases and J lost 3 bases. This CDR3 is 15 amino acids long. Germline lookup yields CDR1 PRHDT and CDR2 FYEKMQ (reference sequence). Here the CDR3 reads CASRRSGGATDTQYF. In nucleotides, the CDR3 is TGTGCCAGCAGAAGGAGCGGGGGGGCGACAGATACGCAGTATTTT.

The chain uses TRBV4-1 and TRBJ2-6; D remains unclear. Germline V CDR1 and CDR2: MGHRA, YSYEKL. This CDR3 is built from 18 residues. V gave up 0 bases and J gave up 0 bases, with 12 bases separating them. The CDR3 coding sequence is TGCGCCAGCAGCCAAGACGTGCGCCCGGGCTCTGGGGCCAACGTCCTGACTTTC. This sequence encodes CASSQDVRPGSGANVLTF.

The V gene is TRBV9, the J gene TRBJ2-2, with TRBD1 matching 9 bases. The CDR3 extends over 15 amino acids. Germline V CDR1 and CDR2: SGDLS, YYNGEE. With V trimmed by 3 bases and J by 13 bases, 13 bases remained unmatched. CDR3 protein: CASSAGLTGGAWLFF. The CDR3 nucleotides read TGTGCCAGCAGCGCAGGGCTTACAGGGGGCGCGTGGCTGTTTTTT.

CDR3 sequence (DNA): TGTGCCAGCAGCCCCCGTCCCCGTATGGATGAGCAGTTCTTC. This gives the protein CASSPRPRMDEQFF. The V and J genes are TRBV5-6 and TRBJ2-1; no clear D. Germline CDR1 is SGHDT and CDR2 is YYEEEE. CDR3 length: 14 amino acids. V shed 4 bases and J shed 8 bases, with 16 bases lying between them.

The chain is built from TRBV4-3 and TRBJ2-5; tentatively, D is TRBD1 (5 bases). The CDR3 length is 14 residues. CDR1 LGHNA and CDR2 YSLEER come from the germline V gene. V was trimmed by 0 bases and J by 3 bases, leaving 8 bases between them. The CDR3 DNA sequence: TGCGCCAGCAGCCAAGACAGGGCGGAAGAGACCCAGTACTTC. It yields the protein CASSQDRAEETQYF.

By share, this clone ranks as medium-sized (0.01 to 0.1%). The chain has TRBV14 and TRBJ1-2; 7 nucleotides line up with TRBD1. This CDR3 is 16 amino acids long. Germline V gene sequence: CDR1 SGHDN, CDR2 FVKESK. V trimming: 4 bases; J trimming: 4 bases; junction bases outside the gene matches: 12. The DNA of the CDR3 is TGTGCCAGCAGCCTGAGGGGCGGGACAGCGTCCTATGGCTACACCTTC. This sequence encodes CASSLRGGTASYGYTF.

CDR3 sequence reads: CASSMIDWGSGHEDTQYF. CDR3 in DNA: TGTGCCAGCAGCATGATTGATTGGGGTTCGGGTCATGAAGATACGCAGTATTTT. The chain uses TRBV7-2 and TRBJ2-3; D gene uncertain. The germline CDR1 and CDR2 sequences are SGHTA and FQGNSA. The CDR3 runs to 18 residues. V dropped 5 bases and J dropped 5 bases, with 26 bases sitting between them. Based on the CDR3 plus reference TRBV7-2 and TRBJ2-3, the full variable domain is GAGVSQSPSNKVTEKGKDVELRCDPISGHTALYWYRQSLGQGLEFLIYFQGNSAPDKSGLPSDRFSAERTGGSVSTLTIQRTQQEDSAVYLCASSMIDWGSGHEDTQYFGPGTRLTVL.

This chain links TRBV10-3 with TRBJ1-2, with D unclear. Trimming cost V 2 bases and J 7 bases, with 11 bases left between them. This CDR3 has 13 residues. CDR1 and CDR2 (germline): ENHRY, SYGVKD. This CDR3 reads CAISEILVGGYTF. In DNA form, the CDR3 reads TGTGCCATCAGTGAGATCCTAGTCGGTGGCTACACCTTC.

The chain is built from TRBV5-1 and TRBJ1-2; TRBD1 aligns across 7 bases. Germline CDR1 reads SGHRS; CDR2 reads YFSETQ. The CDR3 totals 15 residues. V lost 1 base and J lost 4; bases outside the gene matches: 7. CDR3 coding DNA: TGCGCCAGCAGCTTGACCGGGACAGACACCTATGGCTACACCTTC. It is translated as CASSLTGTDTYGYTF.

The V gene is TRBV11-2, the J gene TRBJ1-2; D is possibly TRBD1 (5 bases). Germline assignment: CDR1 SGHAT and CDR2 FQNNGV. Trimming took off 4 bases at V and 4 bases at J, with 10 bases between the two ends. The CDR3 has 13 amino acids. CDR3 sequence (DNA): TGTGCCAGCAGCTCCACAGGCTTCTATGGCTACACCTTC. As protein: CASSSTGFYGYTF.

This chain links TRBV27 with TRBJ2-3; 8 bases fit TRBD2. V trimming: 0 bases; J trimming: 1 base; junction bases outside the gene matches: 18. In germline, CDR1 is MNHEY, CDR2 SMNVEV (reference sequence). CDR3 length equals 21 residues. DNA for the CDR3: TGTGCCAGCAGTTTATCAGTCGGTCGGCTAGCGGGCTCCCGGGGCACAGATACGCAGTATTTT. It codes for CASSLSVGRLAGSRGTDTQYF.

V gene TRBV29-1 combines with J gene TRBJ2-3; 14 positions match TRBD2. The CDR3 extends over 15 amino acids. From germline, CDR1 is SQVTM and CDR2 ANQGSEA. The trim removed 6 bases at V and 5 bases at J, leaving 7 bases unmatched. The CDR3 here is CSVGTSGSYKDTQYF. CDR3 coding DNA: TGCAGCGTGGGGACTAGCGGGAGTTATAAAGATACGCAGTATTTT.

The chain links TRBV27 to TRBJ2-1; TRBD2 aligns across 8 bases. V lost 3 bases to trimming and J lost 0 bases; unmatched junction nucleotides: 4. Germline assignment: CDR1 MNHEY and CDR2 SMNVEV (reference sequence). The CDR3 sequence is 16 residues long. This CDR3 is CASSFLAGSSYNEQFF. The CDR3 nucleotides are TGTGCCAGCAGTTTCTTAGCGGGAAGCTCCTACAATGAGCAGTTCTTC.

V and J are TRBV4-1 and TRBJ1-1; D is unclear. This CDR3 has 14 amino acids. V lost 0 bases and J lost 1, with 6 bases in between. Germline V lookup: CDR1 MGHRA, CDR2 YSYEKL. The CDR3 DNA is TGCGCCAGCAGCCAAGATCCGGGGAACACTGAAGCTTTCTTT. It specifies CASSQDPGNTEAFF.

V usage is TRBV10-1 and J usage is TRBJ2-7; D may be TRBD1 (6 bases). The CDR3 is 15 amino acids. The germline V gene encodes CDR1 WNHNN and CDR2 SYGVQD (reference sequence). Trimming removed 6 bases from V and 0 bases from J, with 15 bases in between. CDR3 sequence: CASRSYRAVSYEQYV. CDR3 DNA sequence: TGCGCCAGCAGGTCCTACAGGGCCGTCTCCTACGAGCAGTACGTC.

CDR3 coding DNA: TGTGCCAGCAGCCTGTCCGGGGGGAGGACCTACGAGCAGTACGTC. Translation: CASSLSGGRTYEQYV. V gene TRBV5-5 combines with J gene TRBJ2-7, with 7 bases fitting TRBD2. The CDR3 runs to 15 residues. V was clipped by 4 bases and J by 2 bases; unmatched bases: 9. Germline CDR1 SGHKS, CDR2 YYEKEE (reference sequence).

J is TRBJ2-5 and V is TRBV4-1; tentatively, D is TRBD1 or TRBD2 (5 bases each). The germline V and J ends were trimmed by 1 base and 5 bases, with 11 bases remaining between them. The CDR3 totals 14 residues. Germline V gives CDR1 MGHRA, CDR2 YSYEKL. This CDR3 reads CASSQAPGRETQYF. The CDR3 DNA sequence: TGCGCCAGCAGCCAAGCCCCGGGACGGGAGACCCAGTACTTC.

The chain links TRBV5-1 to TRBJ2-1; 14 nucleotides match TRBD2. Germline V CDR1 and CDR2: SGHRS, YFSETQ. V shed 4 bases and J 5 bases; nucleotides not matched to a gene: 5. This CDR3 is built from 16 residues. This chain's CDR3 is CASSPGLAGDDNEQFF. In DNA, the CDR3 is TGCGCCAGCAGCCCGGGACTAGCGGGAGACGACAATGAGCAGTTCTTC.

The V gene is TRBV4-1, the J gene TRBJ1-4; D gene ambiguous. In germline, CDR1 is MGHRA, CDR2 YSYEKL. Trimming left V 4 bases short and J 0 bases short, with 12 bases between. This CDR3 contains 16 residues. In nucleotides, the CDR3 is TGCGCCAGCAGCCCTGTGGCGGATGCAACTAATGAAAAACTGTTTTTT. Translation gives CASSPVADATNEKLFF.